At least ten counts were recorded for the clone carrying this T cell receptor beta chain. Its antigen is not identified. This record comes from a study of shared clonotypes between healthy human individuals. Study details: A couple of female and a few male donors aged 18 to 49 were enrolled.

Original processing notes: Filtering was not the same, since immunoSEQ gave junction-only sequences without quality scores. Generated by immunoSEQ multiplex PCR, the TCRdb table keeps only in-frame clones and is missing some. That table supplies the V and J calls and clone size; D and trimming were determined from the DNA. This sample has around 430,000 clones; 70% to 80% occur once, and the top ten carry 13%. Notes on the study in general: Sampling covered nothing but blood. Tissue TCR repertoires likely differ from those found in blood. Owing to a small donor count, the genetic and exposure-history diversity represented was limited.

The germline V and J ends were trimmed by 5 bases and 2 bases, with 15 bases remaining between them. Germline-derived CDR1 and CDR2 are SQVTM and ANQGSEA. This CDR3 comprises 14 residues. The TCR sequence derives from a woman aged 40 to 50 in good health. Some clones in this sample may be carry-over from other donors' samples. The sample consisted of PBMCs. This chain links TRBV29-1 with TRBJ1-2; D is perhaps TRBD1 (6 bases). The DNA for the CDR3 is TGCAGCGTTCCCCTGGGGGGCCTGAACTATGGCTACACCTTC. Translating it yields CSVPLGGLNYGYTF.